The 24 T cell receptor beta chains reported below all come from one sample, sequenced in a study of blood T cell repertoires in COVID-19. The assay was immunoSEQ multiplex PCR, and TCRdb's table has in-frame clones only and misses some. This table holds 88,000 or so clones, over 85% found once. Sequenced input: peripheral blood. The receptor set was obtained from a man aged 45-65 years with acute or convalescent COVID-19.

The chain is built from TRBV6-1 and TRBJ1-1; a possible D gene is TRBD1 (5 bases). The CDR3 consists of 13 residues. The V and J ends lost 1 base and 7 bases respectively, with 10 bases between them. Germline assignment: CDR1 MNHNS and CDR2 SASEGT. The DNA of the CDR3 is TGTGCCAGCAGTGAAGGCGACAGACTTGAAGCTTTCTTT. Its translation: CASSEGDRLEAFF.

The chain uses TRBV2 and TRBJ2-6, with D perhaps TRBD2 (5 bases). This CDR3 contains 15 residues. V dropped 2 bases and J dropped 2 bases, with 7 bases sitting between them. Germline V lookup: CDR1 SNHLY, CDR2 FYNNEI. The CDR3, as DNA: TGTGCCAGCAGTGAATCCGGGGCTGGGGCCAACGTCCTGACTTTC. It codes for CASSESGAGANVLTF.

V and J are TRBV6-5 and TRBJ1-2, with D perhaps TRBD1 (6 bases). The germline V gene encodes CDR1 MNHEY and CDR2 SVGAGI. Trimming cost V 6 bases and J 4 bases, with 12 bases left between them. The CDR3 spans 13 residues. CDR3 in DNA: TGTGCCAGCAGCCGGGACAAGAGCTATGGCTACACCTTC. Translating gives CASSRDKSYGYTF.

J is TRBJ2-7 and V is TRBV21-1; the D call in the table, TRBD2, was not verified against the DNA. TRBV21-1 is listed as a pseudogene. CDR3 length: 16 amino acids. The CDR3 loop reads CASSSPAGTLPDEQYV. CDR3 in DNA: TGTGCCAGCAGCTCACCGGCCGGGACTCTCCCTGACGAGCAGTACGTC.

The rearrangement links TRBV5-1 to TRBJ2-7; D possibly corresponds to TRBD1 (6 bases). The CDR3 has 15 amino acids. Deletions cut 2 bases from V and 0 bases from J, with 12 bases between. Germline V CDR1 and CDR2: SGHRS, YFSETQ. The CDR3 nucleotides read TGCGCCAGCAGCTTCAGCACAGGGAGCTCCTACGAGCAGTACTTC. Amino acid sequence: CASSFSTGSSYEQYF.

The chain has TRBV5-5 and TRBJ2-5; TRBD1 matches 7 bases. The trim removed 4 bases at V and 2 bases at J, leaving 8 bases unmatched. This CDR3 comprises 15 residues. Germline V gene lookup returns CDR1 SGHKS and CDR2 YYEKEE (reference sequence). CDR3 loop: CASSPLRGQQETQYF. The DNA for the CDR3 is TGTGCCAGCAGCCCCCTTCGGGGACAGCAAGAGACCCAGTACTTC.

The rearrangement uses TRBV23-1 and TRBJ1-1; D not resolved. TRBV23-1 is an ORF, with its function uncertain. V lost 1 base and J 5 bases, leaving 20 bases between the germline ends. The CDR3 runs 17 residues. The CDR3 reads CASSQCKEDGGRTEAFF. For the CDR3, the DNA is TGCGCCAGCAGTCAATGTAAAGAAGATGGTGGCAGGACTGAAGCTTTCTTT.

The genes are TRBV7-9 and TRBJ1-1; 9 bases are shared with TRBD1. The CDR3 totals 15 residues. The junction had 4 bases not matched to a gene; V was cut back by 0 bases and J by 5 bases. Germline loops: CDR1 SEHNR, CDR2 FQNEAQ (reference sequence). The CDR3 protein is CASSLAGQGWTEAFF. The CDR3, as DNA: TGTGCCAGCAGCTTAGCGGGACAGGGTTGGACTGAAGCTTTCTTT.

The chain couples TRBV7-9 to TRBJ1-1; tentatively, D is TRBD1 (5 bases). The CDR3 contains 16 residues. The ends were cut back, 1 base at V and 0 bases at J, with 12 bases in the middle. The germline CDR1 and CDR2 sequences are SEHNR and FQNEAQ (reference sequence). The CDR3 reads CASSLEDRLMNTEAFF. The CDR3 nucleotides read TGTGCCAGCAGCTTAGAAGACAGATTAATGAACACTGAAGCTTTCTTT.

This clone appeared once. In nucleotides, the CDR3 is TGTGCCAGCAGCTCAACAGGGGCTTTCACAGATACGCAGTATTTT. It translates to CASSSTGAFTDTQYF. This chain connects TRBV7-9 to TRBJ2-3, with 7 nucleotides matching TRBD1. Germline CDR1 reads SEHNR; CDR2 reads FQNEAQ (reference sequence). This CDR3 has 15 amino acids. After removal of 4 bases from V and 2 bases from J, the junction contained 6 bases not matched to a gene.

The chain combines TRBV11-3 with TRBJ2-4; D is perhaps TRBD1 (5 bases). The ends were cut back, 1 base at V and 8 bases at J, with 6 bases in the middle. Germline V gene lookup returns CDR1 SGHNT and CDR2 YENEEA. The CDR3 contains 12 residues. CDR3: CASSLVTDIQYF. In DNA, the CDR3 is TGTGCCAGCAGCTTAGTGACAGACATTCAGTACTTC.

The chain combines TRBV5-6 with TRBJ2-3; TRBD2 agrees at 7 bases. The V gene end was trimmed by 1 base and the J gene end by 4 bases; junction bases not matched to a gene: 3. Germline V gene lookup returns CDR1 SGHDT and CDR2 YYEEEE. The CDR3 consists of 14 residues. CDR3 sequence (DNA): TGTGCCAGCAGCTTGAGACTAGCTTCAGATACGCAGTATTTT. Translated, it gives CASSLRLASDTQYF.

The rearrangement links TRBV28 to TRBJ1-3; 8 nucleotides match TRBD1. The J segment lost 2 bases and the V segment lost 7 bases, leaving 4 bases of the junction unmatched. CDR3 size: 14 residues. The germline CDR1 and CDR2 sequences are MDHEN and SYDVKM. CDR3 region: CASTRTGTGNTIYF. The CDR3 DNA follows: TGTGCCAGCACCCGGACAGGGACTGGAAACACCATATATTTT.

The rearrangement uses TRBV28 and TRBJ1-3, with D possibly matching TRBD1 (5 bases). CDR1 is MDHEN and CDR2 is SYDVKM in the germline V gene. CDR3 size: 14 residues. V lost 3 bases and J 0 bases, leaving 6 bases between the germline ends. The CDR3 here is CASSLQGSGNTIYF. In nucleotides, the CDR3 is TGTGCCAGCAGTTTGCAGGGCTCTGGAAACACCATATATTTT.

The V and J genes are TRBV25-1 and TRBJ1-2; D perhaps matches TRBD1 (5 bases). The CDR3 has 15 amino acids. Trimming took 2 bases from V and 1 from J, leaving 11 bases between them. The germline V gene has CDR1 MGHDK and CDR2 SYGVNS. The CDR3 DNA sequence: TGTGCCAGCAGTGAAGGGGGACTGTTTAACTATGGCTACACCTTC. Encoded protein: CASSEGGLFNYGYTF.

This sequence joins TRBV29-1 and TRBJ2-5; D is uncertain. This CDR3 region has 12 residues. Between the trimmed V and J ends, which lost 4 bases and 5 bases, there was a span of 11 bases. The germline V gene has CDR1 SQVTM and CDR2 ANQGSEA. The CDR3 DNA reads TGCAGCGTTGTTGGGCTTGAGGAGACCCAGTACTTC. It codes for CSVVGLEETQYF.

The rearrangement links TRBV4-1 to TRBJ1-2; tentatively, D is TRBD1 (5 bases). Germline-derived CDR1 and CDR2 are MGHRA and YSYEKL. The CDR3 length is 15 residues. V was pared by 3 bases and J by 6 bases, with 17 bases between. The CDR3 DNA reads TGCGCCAGCAGCCAGTTAAGCGACAGACCGGATGGCTACACCTTC. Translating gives CASSQLSDRPDGYTF.

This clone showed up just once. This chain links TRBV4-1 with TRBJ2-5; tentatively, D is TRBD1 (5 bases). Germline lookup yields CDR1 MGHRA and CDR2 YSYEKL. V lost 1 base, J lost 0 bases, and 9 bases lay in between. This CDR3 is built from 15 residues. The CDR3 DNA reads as TGCGCCAGCAGCCAAGCCCCCAGGGACCAAGAGACCCAGTACTTC. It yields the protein CASSQAPRDQETQYF.

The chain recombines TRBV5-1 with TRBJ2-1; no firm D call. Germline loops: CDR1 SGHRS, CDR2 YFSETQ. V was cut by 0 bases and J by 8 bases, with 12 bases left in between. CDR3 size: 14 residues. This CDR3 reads CASSLDRVWDEQFF. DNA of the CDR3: TGCGCCAGCAGCTTGGACCGGGTTTGGGATGAGCAGTTCTTC.

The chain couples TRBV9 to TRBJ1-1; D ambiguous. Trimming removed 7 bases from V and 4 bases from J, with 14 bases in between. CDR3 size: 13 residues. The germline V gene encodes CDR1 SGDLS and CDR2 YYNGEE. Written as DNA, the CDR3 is TGTGCCAGCGGTGGCGGGCGCGGCACTGAAGCTTTCTTT. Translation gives CASGGGRGTEAFF.

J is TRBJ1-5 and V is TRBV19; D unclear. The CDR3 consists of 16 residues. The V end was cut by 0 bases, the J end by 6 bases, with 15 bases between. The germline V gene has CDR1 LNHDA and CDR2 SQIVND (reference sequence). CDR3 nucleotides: TGTGCCAGTAGTATAGATGCAGTGGTCGGGATTCAGCCCCAGCATTTT. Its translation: CASSIDAVVGIQPQHF.

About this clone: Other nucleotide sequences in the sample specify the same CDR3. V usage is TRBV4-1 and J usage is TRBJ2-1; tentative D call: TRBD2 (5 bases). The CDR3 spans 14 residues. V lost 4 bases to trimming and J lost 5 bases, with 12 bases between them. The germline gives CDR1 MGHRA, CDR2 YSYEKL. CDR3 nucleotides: TGCGCCAGCAGCCCACGACTAACCGACAATGAGCAGTTCTTC. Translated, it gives CASSPRLTDNEQFF.

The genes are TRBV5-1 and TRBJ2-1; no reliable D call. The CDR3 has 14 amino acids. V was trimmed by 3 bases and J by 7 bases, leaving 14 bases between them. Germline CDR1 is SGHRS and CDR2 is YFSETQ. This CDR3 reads CASSSLGFGNEQFF. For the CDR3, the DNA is TGCGCCAGCAGCTCTCTTGGGTTCGGGAATGAGCAGTTCTTC.

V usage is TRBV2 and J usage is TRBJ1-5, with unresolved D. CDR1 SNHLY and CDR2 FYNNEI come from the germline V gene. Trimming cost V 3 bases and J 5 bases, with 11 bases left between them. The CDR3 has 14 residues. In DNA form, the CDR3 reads TGTGCCAGCAGTGAGTCCAGGTTGGATCAGCCCCAGCATTTT. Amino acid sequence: CASSESRLDQPQHF.